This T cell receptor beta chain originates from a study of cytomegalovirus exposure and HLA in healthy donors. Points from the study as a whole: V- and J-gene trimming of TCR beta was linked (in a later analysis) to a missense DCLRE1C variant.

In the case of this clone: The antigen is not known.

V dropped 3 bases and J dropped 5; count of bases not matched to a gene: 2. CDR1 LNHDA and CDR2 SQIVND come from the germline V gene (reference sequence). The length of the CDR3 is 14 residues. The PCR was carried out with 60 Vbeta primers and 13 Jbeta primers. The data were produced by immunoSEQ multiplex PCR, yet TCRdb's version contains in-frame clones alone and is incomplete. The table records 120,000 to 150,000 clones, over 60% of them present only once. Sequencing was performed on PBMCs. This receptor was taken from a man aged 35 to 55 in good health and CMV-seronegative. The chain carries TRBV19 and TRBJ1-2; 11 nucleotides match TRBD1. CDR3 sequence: CASSIGQGAYGYTF. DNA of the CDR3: TGTGCCAGTAGTATCGGACAGGGGGCTTATGGCTACACCTTC.